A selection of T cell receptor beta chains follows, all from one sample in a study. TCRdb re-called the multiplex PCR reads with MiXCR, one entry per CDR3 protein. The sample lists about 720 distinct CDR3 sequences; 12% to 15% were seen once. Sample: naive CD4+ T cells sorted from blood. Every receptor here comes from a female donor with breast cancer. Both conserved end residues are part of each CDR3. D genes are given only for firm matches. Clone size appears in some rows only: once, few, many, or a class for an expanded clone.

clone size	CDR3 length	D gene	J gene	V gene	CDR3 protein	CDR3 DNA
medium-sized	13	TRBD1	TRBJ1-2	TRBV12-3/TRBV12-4	CASSYGTVYGYTF	TGTGCCAGCAGTTACGGGACAGTCTATGGCTACACCTTC
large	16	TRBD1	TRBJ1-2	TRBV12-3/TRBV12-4	CASSPARTGVSNGYTF	TGTGCCAGCAGTCCTGCCAGGACAGGGGTCAGCAATGGCTACACCTTC
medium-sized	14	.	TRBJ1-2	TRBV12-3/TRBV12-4	CASSPGRRNYGYTF	TGTGCCAGCAGTCCTGGGCGCAGAAACTATGGCTACACCTTC
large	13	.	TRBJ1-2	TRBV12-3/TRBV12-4	CASSVTNNYGYTF	TGTGCCAGCAGTGTCACTAATAACTATGGCTACACCTTC
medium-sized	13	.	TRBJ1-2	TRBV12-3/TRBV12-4	CASSSSLTYGYTF	TGTGCCAGCAGTTCCTCATTAACCTATGGCTACACCTTC
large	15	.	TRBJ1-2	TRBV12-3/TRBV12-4	CASSFGQGVAYGYTF	TGTGCCAGCAGTTTTGGGCAGGGAGTAGCCTATGGCTACACCTTC
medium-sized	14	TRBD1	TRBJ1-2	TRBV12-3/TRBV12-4	CASTRQGSSSGYTF	TGTGCCAGCACTAGACAGGGGAGTTCTTCTGGCTACACCTTC
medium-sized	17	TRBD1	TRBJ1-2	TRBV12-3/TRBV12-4	CASSSRQRQGDLGGYTF	TGTGCCAGCAGTTCCCGTCAAAGACAGGGTGATTTAGGTGGCTACACCTTC
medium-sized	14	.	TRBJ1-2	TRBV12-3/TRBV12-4	CASSLGQGLRGYTF	TGTGCCAGCAGTTTAGGGCAGGGCCTCAGGGGCTACACCTTC
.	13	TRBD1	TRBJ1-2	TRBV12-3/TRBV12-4	CASSLDRFDGYTF	TGTGCCAGCAGTTTGGACAGGTTTGATGGCTACACCTTC
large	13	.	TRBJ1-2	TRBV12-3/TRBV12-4	CASSFRARGGYTF	TGTGCCAGCAGTTTTCGGGCCCGCGGAGGCTACACCTTC
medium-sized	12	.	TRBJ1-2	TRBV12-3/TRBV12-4	CASSQESYGYTF	TGTGCCAGCAGTCAGGAGTCCTATGGCTACACCTTC
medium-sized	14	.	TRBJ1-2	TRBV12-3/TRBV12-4	CASSLWGGGYGYTF	TGTGCCAGCAGCCTCTGGGGCGGCGGCTATGGCTACACCTTC
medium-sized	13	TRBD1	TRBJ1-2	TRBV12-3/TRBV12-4	CASSLGQGFLDTF	TGTGCCAGCAGTTTGGGACAGGGGTTTCTTGACACCTTC
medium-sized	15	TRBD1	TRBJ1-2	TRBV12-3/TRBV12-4	CASSSGQGKLGGYTF	TGTGCCAGCAGCTCAGGACAGGGGAAGTTGGGTGGCTACACCTTC
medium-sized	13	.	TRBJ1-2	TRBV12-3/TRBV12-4	CASSPPGAEGYTF	TGTGCCAGCAGCCCACCCGGCGCCGAGGGCTACACCTTC